The 19 T cell receptor beta chains given below trace back to one sample, sequenced in a study of PD-1 blockade in classical Hodgkin lymphoma (dated by TCRdb to 2018 to 2020). Taken with the paper, the label for time point translates to: cycle 1 day 1 (C1D1), immediately before nivolumab initiation. Every trial patient had relapsed after autologous stem cell transplantation, and cohorts A, B and C differed in prior brentuximab vedotin exposure. The library was obtained by the immunoSEQ multiplex PCR assay. Imported from immuneACCESS, the table was reduced by TCRdb to in-frame sequences with V and J called. These copies leave out some clones; in studies compared against another copy, an unresolved V gene accounts for under half, and the cause of the remainder is not known. Counted in this sample were about 32,000 clones; 80% to 90% of them appeared once. The ten largest make up about 31% of the sample.

This specimen consisted of peripheral blood mononuclear cells (PBMCs), obtained at baseline. The receptors derive from a human donor with classical Hodgkin lymphoma.

The chain combines TRBV21-1 with TRBJ1-3. TRBV21-1 is recorded as a pseudogene. The CDR3 has 11 residues. The CDR3 sequence is CASYVGNTIYF. CDR3 nucleotide sequence: TGTGCCAGCTACGTGGGAAACACCATATATTTT.

This clone appeared a single time. This chain uses TRBV29-1 with TRBJ1-5, with D maybe TRBD1 (5 bases). CDR3 length equals 13 residues. V was shortened by 8 bases and J by 3 bases, with 14 bases between the two germline ends. From germline, CDR1 is SQVTM and CDR2 ANQGSEA. The CDR3 loop is CSQRGLDNQPQHF. CDR3 DNA: TGCAGCCAACGGGGGTTGGACAATCAGCCCCAGCATTTT.

The J gene is TRBJ2-3, the V gene TRBV7-9; D gene unclear. The CDR3 runs 14 residues. V was trimmed by 0 bases and J by 1 base, leaving 5 bases between them. The germline V gene encodes CDR1 SEHNR and CDR2 FQNEAQ (reference sequence). As DNA, the CDR3 is TGTGCCAGCAGCTTAGCCCGGGGCACAGATACGCAGTATTTT. Translation gives CASSLARGTDTQYF.

The V and J genes are TRBV18 and TRBJ1-1; TRBD1 aligns across 9 bases. CDR1 is KGHSH, CDR2 LQKENI, per germline. Germline trimming cut 6 bases from V and 3 bases from J; bases unmatched to any gene: 8. The CDR3 totals 15 residues. CDR3 nucleotides: TGTGCCAGCTCCCGGGGACAGGGTTTGGACACTGAAGCTTTCTTT. Translation: CASSRGQGLDTEAFF.

This clone was detected only once. The rearrangement joins TRBV7-3 to TRBJ2-2; 13 bases fit TRBD2. The germline CDR1 and CDR2 sequences are SGHTA and FQGTGA. CDR3 size: 15 residues. With V trimmed by 5 bases and J by 5 bases, 2 bases remained unmatched. The CDR3 DNA sequence: TGTGCCAGCAGCCCGGGACTAGCGGGGACCGGGGAGCTGTTTTTT. Translating it yields CASSPGLAGTGELFF.

This chain connects TRBV11-2 to TRBJ1-5; 8 bases align to TRBD1. V shed 5 bases and J 7 bases; nucleotides not matched to a gene: 7. CDR3 size: 14 residues. Germline CDR1 is SGHAT and CDR2 is FQNNGV. CDR3 region: CASSPGTGGQPQHF. CDR3 coding DNA: TGTGCCAGCAGCCCCGGGACAGGAGGCCAGCCCCAGCATTTT.

A few counts support this clone. The rearrangement joins TRBV18 to TRBJ1-1, with 10 bases that match TRBD1. Germline values: CDR1 KGHSH, CDR2 LQKENI. Trimming took 6 bases from V and 3 from J; bases not matched to a gene: 13. This CDR3 is built from 17 residues. The CDR3 is CASSPKTGGAVDTEAFF. Here the CDR3 DNA reads TGTGCCAGCTCGCCAAAGACAGGGGGCGCGGTGGACACTGAAGCTTTCTTT.

The chain uses TRBV9 and TRBJ2-1, with D perhaps matching TRBD1 or TRBD2 (6 bases each). Trimming left V 3 bases short and J 2 bases short, with 15 bases between. The CDR3 is made up of 16 amino acids. Germline-derived CDR1 and CDR2 are SGDLS and YYNGEE. DNA of the CDR3: TGTGCCAGCAGCGGATTAGGGGGGCCCCCCTACAATGAGCAGTTCTTC. It yields the protein CASSGLGGPPYNEQFF. Drawing the rest from reference TRBV9 and TRBJ2-1, the complete variable domain is DSGVTQTPKHLITATGQRVTLRCSPRSGDLSVYWYQQSLDQGLQFLIQYYNGEERAKGNILERFSAQQFPDLHSELNLSSLELGDSALYFCASSGLGGPPYNEQFFGPGTRLTVL.

The rearrangement joins TRBV11-3 to TRBJ2-3; D gene uncertain. This CDR3 spans 14 amino acids. V shed 0 bases and J shed 4 bases, with 8 bases lying between them. In germline, CDR1 is SGHNT, CDR2 YENEEA. CDR3 protein: CASSLEMRSDTQYF. The CDR3 DNA follows: TGTGCCAGCAGCTTAGAGATGCGATCAGATACGCAGTATTTT.

The chain uses TRBV5-5 and TRBJ2-7; D perhaps matches TRBD2 (7 bases). This CDR3 is 14 amino acids long. Germline CDR1 reads SGHKS; CDR2 reads YYEKEE (reference sequence). Deletions cut 0 bases from V and 6 bases from J, with 13 bases between. The CDR3 here is CASSLVSGEGEQYF. The DNA for the CDR3 is TGTGCCAGCAGCTTGGTGTCAGGGGAGGGCGAGCAGTACTTC.

The chain joins TRBV10-3 to TRBJ1-1; D not certain. V was clipped by 4 bases and J by 2 bases, with 8 bases between them. Germline CDR1 reads ENHRY; CDR2 reads SYGVKD. The CDR3 runs to 13 residues. For the CDR3, the DNA is TGTGCCATCAGTGGTCAGATTAACACTGAAGCTTTCTTT. Amino acids: CAISGQINTEAFF.

This clone was observed once. The gene calls are TRBV14 and TRBJ1-1, with TRBD1 as a possible D gene (5 bases). Trimming stripped 0 bases from V and 8 bases from J, with 16 bases between. This CDR3 is built from 15 residues. The germline V gene has CDR1 SGHDN and CDR2 FVKESK. The CDR3 DNA reads as TGTGCCAGCAGCCAAGACCGGGTTCCCGGGGGAGAAGCTTTCTTT. As protein: CASSQDRVPGGEAFF. Full variable domain (remainder filled in from reference TRBV14 and TRBJ1-1): EAGVTQFPSHSVIEKGQTVTLRCDPISGHDNLYWYRRVMGKEIKFLLHFVKESKQDESGMPNNRFLAERTGGTYSTLKVQPAELEDSGVYFCASSQDRVPGGEAFFGQGTRLTVV.

This clone was seen a single time. The V gene is TRBV11-3, the J gene TRBJ1-1; D call uncertain. V was trimmed by 3 bases and J by 1 base, leaving 6 bases between them. CDR3 length: 13 residues. CDR1 and CDR2 from the germline V gene are SGHNT and YENEEA. The CDR3 loop is CASSFNANTEAFF. DNA for the CDR3: TGTGCCAGCAGCTTCAATGCGAACACTGAAGCTTTCTTT.

This clone was recorded a few times. This chain uses TRBV6-6 with TRBJ2-7, with TRBD2 matching over 9 bases. CDR1 is MNHNY, CDR2 SVGAGI, per germline (reference sequence). Trimming took 6 bases from V and 9 from J; bases not matched to a gene: 9. The CDR3 contains 13 residues. The CDR3 here is CASRPSGEIVQYF. The CDR3, as DNA: TGTGCCAGCAGACCTAGCGGGGAAATCGTGCAGTACTTC.

The genes are TRBV15 and TRBJ1-5; D perhaps matches TRBD1 (5 bases). V lost 1 base and J lost 6, with 16 bases in between. The CDR3 totals 16 residues. Germline-derived CDR1 and CDR2 are LNHNV and YYDKDF (reference sequence). The CDR3: CATSRGNQGRGQPQHF. CDR3 DNA: TGTGCCACCAGCAGAGGTAATCAGGGTCGTGGTCAGCCCCAGCATTTT.

The chain has TRBV25-1 and TRBJ1-2; 7 bases agree with TRBD1. This CDR3 is built from 14 residues. Germline trimming cut 1 base from V and 7 bases from J; bases unmatched to any gene: 6. Germline loops: CDR1 MGHDK, CDR2 SYGVNS. For the CDR3, the DNA is TGTGCCAGCAGTGAATCCCTTGGACAGGCTGGCTACACCTTC. Its protein is CASSESLGQAGYTF.

Notes on this clone: One end of the junction is discordant with germline, which a read error may explain. The rearrangement uses TRBV7-7 and TRBJ2-5; unclear D gene. The CDR3 extends over 14 amino acids. CDR1 is SSHAT, CDR2 FNYEAQ, per germline (reference sequence). The CDR3 reads CASSLGPMEETQYF. The CDR3 DNA reads TGTGCTAGCAGCTTAGGCCCTATGGAAGAGACCCAGTACTTC.

The gene calls are TRBV11-3 and TRBJ1-2; D gene unclear. Trimming took 5 bases from V and 5 from J, leaving 9 bases between them. CDR1 and CDR2 (germline): SGHNT, YENEEA. The CDR3 has 12 residues. CDR3 nucleotide sequence: TGTGCCAGCAGCCCGCCGCAGTATGGCTACACCTTC. Translation: CASSPPQYGYTF.

The chain employs TRBV6-1 and TRBJ2-6, with D unclear. V was cut by 6 bases and J by 1 base, with 10 bases left in between. Germline V gene data show CDR1 as MNHNS and CDR2 as SASEGT. This CDR3 is 15 amino acids long. CDR3 DNA sequence: TGTGCCAGCAGCCTAGGGCAGTCTGGGGCCAACGTCCTGACTTTC. It codes for CASSLGQSGANVLTF.